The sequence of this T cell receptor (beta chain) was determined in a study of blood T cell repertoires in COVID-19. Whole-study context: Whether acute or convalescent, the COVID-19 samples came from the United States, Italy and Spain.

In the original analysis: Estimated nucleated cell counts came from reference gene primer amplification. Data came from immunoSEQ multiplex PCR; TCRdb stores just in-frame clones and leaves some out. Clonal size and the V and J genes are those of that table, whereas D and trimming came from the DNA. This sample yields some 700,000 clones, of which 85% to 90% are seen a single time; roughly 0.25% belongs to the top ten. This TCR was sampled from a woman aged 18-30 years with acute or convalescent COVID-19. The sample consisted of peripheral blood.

The CDR3 sequence: CASSLLTGPDQPQHF. CDR3 bases: TGTGCCAGCAGCCTATTGACAGGGCCCGATCAGCCCCAGCATTTT. The J gene is TRBJ1-5, the V gene TRBV7-8; 7 bases line up with TRBD1. J gave up 5 bases and V 5 bases, and 9 bases lay outside the gene matches. The length of the CDR3 is 15 residues. CDR1 is SGHVS and CDR2 is FQNEAQ in the germline V gene.